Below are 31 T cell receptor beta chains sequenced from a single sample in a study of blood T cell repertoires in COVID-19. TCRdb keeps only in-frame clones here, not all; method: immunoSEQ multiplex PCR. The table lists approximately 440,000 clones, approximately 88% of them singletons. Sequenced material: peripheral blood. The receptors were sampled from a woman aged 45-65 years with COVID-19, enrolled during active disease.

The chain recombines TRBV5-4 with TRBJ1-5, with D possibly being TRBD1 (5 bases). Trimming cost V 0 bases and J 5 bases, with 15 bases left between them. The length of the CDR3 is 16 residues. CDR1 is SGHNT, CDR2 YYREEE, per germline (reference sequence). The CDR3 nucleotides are TGTGCCAGCAGCTTGGGAGTGGGGGGGGAACATCAGCCCCAGCATTTT. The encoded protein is CASSLGVGGEHQPQHF. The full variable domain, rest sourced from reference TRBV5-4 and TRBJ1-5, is ETGVTQSPTHLIKTRGQQVTLRCSSQSGHNTVSWYQQALGQGPQFIFQYYREEENGRGNFPPRFSGLQFPNYSSELNVNALELDDSALYLCASSLGVGGEHQPQHFGDGTRLSIL.

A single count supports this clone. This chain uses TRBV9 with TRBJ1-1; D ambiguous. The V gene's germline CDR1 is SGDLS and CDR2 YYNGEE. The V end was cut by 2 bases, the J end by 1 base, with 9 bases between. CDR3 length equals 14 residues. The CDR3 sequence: CASSVISGNTEAFF. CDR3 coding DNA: TGTGCCAGCAGCGTTATATCCGGGAACACTGAAGCTTTCTTT.

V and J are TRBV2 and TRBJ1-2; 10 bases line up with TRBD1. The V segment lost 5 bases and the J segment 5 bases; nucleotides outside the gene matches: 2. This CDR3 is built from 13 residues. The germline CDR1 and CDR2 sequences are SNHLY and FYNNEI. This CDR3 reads CASSRQGAYGYTF. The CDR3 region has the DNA TGTGCCAGCAGTCGACAGGGGGCGTATGGCTACACCTTC. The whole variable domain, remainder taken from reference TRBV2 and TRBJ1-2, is EPEVTQTPSHQVTQMGQEVILRCVPISNHLYFYWYRQILGQKVEFLVSFYNNEISEKSEIFDDQFSVERPDGSNFTLKIRSTKLEDSAMYFCASSRQGAYGYTFGSGTRLTVV.

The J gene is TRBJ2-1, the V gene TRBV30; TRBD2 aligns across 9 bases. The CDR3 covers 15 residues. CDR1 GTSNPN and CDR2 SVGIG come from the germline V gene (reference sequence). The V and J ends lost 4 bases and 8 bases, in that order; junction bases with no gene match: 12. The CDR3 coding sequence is TGTGCCTGGACCCCGGGGGCGGGGGGGCCGGATGAGCAGTTCTTC. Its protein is CAWTPGAGGPDEQFF.

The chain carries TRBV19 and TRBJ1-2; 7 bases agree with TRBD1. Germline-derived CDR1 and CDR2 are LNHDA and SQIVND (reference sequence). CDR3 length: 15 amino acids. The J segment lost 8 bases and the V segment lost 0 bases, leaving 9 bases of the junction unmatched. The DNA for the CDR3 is TGTGCCAGTAGTATAGAGGCACAGGGGCCCCACGGCTACACCTTC. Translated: CASSIEAQGPHGYTF.

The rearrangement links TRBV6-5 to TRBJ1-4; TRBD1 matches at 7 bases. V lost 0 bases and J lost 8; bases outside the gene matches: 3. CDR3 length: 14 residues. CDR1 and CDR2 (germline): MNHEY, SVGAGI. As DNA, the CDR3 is TGTGCCAGCAGTTACTCACAGGGGAACGAAAAACTGTTTTTT. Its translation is CASSYSQGNEKLFF.

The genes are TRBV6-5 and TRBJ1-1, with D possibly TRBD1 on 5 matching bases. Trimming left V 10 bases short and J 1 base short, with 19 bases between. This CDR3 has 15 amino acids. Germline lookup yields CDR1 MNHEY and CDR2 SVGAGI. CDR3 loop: CAIPLGLKGNTEAFF. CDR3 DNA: TGTGCCATTCCCCTGGGACTTAAGGGGAACACTGAAGCTTTCTTT.

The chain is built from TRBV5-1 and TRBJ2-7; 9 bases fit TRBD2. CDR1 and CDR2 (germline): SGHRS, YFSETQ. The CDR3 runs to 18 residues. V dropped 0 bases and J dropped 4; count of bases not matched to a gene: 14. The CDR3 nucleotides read TGCGCCAGCAGCTTGGATTTAGCGGGGGTACTCAGGGAATACGAGCAGTACTTC. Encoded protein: CASSLDLAGVLREYEQYF.

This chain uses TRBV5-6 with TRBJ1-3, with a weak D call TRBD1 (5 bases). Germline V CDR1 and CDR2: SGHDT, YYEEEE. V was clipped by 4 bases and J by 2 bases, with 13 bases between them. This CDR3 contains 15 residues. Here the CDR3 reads CASSPVGGTGNTIYF. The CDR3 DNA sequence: TGTGCCAGCAGCCCGGTGGGGGGTACTGGAAACACCATATATTTT.

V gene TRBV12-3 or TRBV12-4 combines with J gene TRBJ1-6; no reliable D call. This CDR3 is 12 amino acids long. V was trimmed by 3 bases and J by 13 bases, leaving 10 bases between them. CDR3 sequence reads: CASSFYGVPLHF. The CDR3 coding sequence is TGTGCCAGCAGTTTTTACGGGGTGCCCCTCCACTTT.

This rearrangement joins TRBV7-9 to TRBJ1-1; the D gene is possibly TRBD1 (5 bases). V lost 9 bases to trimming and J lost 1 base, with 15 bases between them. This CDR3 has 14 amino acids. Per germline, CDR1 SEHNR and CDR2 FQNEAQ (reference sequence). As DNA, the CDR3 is TGTGCCAGTCTATCCTGGGGCACGAACACTGAAGCTTTCTTT. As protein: CASLSWGTNTEAFF. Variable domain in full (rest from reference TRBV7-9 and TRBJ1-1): DTGVSQNPRHKITKRGQNVTFRCDPISEHNRLYWYRQTLGQGPEFLTYFQNEAQLEKSRLLSDRFSAERPKGSFSTLEIQRTEQGDSAMYLCASLSWGTNTEAFFGQGTRLTVV.

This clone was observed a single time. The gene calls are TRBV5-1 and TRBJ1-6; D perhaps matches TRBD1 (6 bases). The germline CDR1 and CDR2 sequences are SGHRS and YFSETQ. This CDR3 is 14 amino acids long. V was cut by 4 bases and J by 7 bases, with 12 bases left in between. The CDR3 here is CASSNGQQNSPLHF. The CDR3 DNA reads TGCGCCAGCAGCAACGGACAGCAAAATTCACCCCTCCACTTT.

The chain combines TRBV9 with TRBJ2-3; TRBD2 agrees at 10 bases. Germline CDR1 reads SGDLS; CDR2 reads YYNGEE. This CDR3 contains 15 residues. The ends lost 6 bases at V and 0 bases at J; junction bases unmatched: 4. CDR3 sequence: CASTERGGSTDTQYF. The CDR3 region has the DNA TGTGCCAGCACCGAGCGGGGGGGGAGCACAGATACGCAGTATTTT.

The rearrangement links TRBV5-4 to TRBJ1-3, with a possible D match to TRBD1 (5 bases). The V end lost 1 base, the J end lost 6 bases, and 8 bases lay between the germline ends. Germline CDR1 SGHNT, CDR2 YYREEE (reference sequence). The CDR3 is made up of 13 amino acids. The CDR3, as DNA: TGTGCCAGCAGCTTGCAGGGATCAAACACCATATATTTT. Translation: CASSLQGSNTIYF.

CDR3 residues: CASSDSSHQPVLRTDSSGNTIYF. CDR3 coding DNA: TGTGCCAGCAGTGACTCATCGCACCAACCAGTATTGAGGACAGATAGCTCTGGAAACACCATATATTTT. The chain carries TRBV6-4 and TRBJ1-3; possibly TRBD1 for D (6 bases). The CDR3 is made up of 23 amino acids. Trimming cost V 0 bases and J 0 bases, with 30 bases left between them. The germline V gene encodes CDR1 MRHNA and CDR2 SNTAGT.

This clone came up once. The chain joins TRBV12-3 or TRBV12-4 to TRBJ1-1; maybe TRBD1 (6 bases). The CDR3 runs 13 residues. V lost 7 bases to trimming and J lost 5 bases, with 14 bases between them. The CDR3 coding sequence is TGTGCCAGCACCTACAGGGAGCGGACTGAAGCTTTCTTT. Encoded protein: CASTYRERTEAFF.

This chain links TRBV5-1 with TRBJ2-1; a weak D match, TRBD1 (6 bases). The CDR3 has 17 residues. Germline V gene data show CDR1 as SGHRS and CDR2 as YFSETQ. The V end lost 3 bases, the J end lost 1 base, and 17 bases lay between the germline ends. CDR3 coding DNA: TGCGCCAGCAGCTCGTCTGTTGGACAGTTATCCTACAATGAGCAGTTCTTC. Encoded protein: CASSSSVGQLSYNEQFF.

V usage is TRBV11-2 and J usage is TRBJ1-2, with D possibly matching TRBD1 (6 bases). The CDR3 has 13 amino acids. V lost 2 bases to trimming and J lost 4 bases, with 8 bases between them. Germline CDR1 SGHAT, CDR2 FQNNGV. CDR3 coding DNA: TGTGCCAGCAGCTTAACAGGGAGCTATGGCTACACCTTC. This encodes CASSLTGSYGYTF.

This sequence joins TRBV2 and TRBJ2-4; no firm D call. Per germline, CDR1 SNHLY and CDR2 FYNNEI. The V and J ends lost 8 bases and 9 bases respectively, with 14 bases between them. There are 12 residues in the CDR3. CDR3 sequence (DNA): TGTGCCAGCGCGATAAGAGTGAGCATTCAGTACTTC. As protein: CASAIRVSIQYF.

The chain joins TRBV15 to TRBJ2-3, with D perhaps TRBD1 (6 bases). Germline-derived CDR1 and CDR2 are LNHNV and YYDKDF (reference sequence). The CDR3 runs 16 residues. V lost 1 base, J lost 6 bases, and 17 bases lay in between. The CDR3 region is CATSRGQGLYRDTQYF. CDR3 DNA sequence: TGTGCCACCAGCAGAGGTCAGGGGCTATATCGGGATACGCAGTATTTT. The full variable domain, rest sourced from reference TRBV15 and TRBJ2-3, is DAMVIQNPRYQVTQFGKPVTLSCSQTLNHNVMYWYQQKSSQAPKLLFHYYDKDFNNEADTPDNFQSRRPNTSFCFLDIRSPGLGDTAMYLCATSRGQGLYRDTQYFGPGTRLTVL.

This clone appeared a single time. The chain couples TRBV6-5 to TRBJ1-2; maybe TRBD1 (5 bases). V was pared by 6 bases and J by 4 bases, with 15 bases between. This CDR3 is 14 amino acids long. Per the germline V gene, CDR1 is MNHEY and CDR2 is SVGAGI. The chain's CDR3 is CASRLLAQGYGYTF. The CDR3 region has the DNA TGTGCCAGCAGGTTACTCGCCCAGGGCTATGGCTACACCTTC.

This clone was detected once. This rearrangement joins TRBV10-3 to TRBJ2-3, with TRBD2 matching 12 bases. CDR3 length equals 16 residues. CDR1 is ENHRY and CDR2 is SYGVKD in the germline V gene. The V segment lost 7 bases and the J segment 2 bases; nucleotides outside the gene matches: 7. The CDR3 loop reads CAINPTSGGHTDTQYF. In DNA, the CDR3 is TGTGCCATCAATCCGACTAGCGGGGGCCACACAGATACGCAGTATTTT.

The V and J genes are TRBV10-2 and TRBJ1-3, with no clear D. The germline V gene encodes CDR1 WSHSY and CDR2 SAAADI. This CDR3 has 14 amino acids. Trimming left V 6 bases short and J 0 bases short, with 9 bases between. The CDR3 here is CASSQADSGNTIYF. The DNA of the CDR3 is TGCGCCAGCAGCCAGGCAGACTCTGGAAACACCATATATTTT.

The CDR3 DNA sequence: TGCGCCAGCAGCTTCGGACTTACTCAACGTGGCACTGAAGCTTTCTTT. Protein sequence: CASSFGLTQRGTEAFF. This chain links TRBV5-1 with TRBJ1-1; D is undetermined. The CDR3 totals 16 residues. V was pared by 2 bases and J by 4 bases, with 18 bases between. Germline loops: CDR1 SGHRS, CDR2 YFSETQ.

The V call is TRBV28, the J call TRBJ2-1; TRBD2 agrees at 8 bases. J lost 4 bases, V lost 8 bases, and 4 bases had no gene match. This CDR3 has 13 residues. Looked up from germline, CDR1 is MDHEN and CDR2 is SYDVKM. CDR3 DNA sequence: TGTGCCAGCCGCGGGGGGCCATACAATGAGCAGTTCTTC. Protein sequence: CASRGGPYNEQFF.

CDR3 amino acids: CASSPFSRLDGSKAKNIQYF. As DNA, the CDR3 is TGTGCCAGCTCACCTTTTTCCCGACTTGACGGATCGAAAGCCAAAAACATTCAGTACTTC. The chain joins TRBV18 to TRBJ2-4; D is ambiguous. Germline lookup yields CDR1 KGHSH and CDR2 LQKENI. Trimming pared 3 bases from V and 0 bases from J, leaving 24 bases between. The CDR3 consists of 20 residues.

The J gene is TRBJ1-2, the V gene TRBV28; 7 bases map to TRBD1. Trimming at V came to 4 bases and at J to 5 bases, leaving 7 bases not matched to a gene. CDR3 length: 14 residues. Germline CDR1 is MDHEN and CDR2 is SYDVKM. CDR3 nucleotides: TGTGCCAGCAGTTACGGACAGGCGTTATATGGCTACACCTTC. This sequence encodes CASSYGQALYGYTF.

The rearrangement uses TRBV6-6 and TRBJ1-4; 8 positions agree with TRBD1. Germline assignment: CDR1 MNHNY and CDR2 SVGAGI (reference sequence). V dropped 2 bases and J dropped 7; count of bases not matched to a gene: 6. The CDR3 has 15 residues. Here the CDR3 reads CASSYIRGRGEKLFF. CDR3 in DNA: TGTGCCAGCAGTTACATCAGGGGGCGAGGTGAAAAACTGTTTTTT.

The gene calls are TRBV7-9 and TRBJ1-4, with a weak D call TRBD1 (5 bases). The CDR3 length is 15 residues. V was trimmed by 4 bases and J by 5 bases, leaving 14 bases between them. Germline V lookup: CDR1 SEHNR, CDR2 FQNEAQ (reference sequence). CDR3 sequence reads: CASSYRDGGNEKLFF. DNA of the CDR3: TGTGCCAGCAGCTACCGGGACGGGGGGAATGAAAAACTGTTTTTT.

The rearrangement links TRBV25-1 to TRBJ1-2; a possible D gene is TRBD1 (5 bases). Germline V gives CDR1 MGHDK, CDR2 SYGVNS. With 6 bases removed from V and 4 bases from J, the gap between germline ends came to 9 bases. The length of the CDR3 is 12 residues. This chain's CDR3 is CASRIGAYGYTF. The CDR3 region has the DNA TGTGCCAGCAGGATAGGGGCCTATGGCTACACCTTC.

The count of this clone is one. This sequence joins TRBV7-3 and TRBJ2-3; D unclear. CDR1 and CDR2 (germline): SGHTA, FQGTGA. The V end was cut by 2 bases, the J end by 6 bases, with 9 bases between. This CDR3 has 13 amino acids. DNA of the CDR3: TGTGCCAGCAGCTTAGGGCCCCCGGATACGCAGTATTTT. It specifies CASSLGPPDTQYF.